Listed below are T cell receptor beta chains from one sample, sequenced in a study of OX40 agonist ivuxolimab in advanced cancers. Generated by immunoSEQ multiplex PCR, the TCRdb table keeps only in-frame clones and is missing some. Altogether about 65,000 clones are present, roughly 80% being singletons, with the ten largest covering roughly 1.9%. Material: CD4+ or CD8+ T cells sorted from blood, obtained in a trial of the OX40 agonist ivuxolimab. Every receptor here comes from an adult with an advanced solid tumor such as melanoma, head and neck, liver or kidney cancer. CDR3s include the opening cysteine and the closing phenylalanine or tryptophan. D genes are given only for firm matches. Clone sizes are given selectively: once, few, many, or a class where the clone is expanded.

TRBD2	few	TRBV5-1	TRBJ2-2	CASSALRGITGELFF	TGCGCCAGCAGCGCCCTGCGGGGGATAACCGGGGAGCTGTTTTTT
TRBD1	few	TRBV7-9	TRBJ1-3	CASSPQGGGNTIYF	TGTGCCAGCAGCCCCCAGGGGGGAGGAAACACCATATATTTT
-	-	TRBV7-2	TRBJ1-2	CASSQRNYGYTF	TGTGCCAGCAGCCAACGAAACTATGGCTACACCTTC
TRBD2	few	TRBV7-2	TRBJ2-7	CASSLGLADLWVQYF	TGTGCCAGCAGCTTAGGTCTAGCGGACCTATGGGTGCAGTACTTC
TRBD2	-	TRBV6-1	TRBJ2-5	CASRQGGSGETQYF	TGTGCCAGCAGGCAGGGCGGGAGTGGAGAGACCCAGTACTTC
-	-	TRBV18	TRBJ2-3	CASSPGLRGDTQYF	TGTGCCAGCTCACCGGGGCTGAGGGGGGATACGCAGTATTTT
-	-	TRBV30	TRBJ2-1	CACRLGGYNEQFF	TGTGCCTGTCGACTAGGGGGATACAATGAGCAGTTCTTC
TRBD2	-	TRBV7-9	TRBJ2-1	CASSTPRLAGLNEQFF	TGTGCCAGCAGCACTCCCAGACTAGCGGGACTTAATGAGCAGTTCTTC
-	-	TRBV5-6	TRBJ2-1	CASSQTGREIFNEQFF	TGTGCCAGCAGCCAGACAGGGAGGGAGATCTTCAATGAGCAGTTCTTC
TRBD2	-	TRBV30	TRBJ2-3	CAWSVFSGLAGTDTQYF	TGTGCCTGGAGTGTATTTTCGGGACTAGCGGGAACAGATACGCAGTATTTT
-	-	TRBV7-8	TRBJ1-4	CASSLGATNEKLFF	TGTGCCAGCAGCTTAGGGGCAACTAATGAAAAACTGTTTTTT
TRBD1	-	TRBV2	TRBJ2-7	CASRPNGQGSYEQYF	TGTGCCAGCAGACCCAACGGACAGGGCTCCTACGAGCAGTACTTC
TRBD2	few	TRBV18	TRBJ2-3	CASPGGLAGFTDTQYF	TGTGCCAGCCCAGGAGGACTAGCGGGGTTCACAGATACGCAGTATTTT
-	-	TRBV27	TRBJ1-4	CASSLTFSNEKLFF	TGTGCCAGCAGTTTAACGTTTTCTAATGAAAAACTGTTTTTT